This T cell receptor (beta chain) came from a study of CD8+ T cells in alopecia areata. Study-level points and caveats: When scalp samples are sequenced, resident alphabeta T cells of normal skin are also captured. In lesional scalp, particularly from alopecia totalis/universalis, clonality was higher than in normal scalp.

Sorting separated CD25+CD127- cells from the CD4+ cells of 4 or 5 patients. It was from alopecia areata patients that lesional scalp punch biopsies and peripheral blood were collected. RNA extraction and reverse transcription yielded cDNA as sequencing template. Method: immunoSEQ multiplex PCR; TCRdb's copy keeps in-frame clones and lacks some. Here the sample spans 37,000 or so clones, around 50% being singletons. As to this clone: Its specificity is not known.

This CDR3 is 10 amino acids long. CDR1 and CDR2 (germline): DFQATT, SNEGSKA (reference sequence). The V end lost 3 bases, the J end lost 4 bases, and 3 bases lay between the germline ends. The sequenced sample consisted of CD4+ Tregs sorted from blood. The genes are TRBV20-1 and TRBJ1-2; D unresolved. The receptor's source is a human donor with alopecia areata. This CDR3 reads CSASGYGYTF. The CDR3 DNA reads TGCAGTGCTAGTGGCTATGGCTACACCTTC.